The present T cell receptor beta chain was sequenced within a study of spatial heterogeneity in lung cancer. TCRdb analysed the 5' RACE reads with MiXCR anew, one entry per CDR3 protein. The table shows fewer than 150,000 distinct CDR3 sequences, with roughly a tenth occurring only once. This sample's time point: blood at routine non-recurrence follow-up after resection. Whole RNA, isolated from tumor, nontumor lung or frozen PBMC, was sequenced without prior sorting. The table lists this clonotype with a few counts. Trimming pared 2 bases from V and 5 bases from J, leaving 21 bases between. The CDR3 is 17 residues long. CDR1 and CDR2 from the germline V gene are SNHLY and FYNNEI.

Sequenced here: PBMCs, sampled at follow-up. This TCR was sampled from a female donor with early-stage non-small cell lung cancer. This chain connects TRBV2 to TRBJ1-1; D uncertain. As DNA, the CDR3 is TGTGCCAGCAGTGAATTGGTTATCGAAGGCAGTCCGACTGAAGCTTTCTTT. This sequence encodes CASSELVIEGSPTEAFF.